Listed below are T cell receptor beta chains from one sample, sequenced in a study of cytomegalovirus exposure and HLA in healthy donors. Only in-frame clones appear in the TCRdb table, and some are missing; sequencing was by immunoSEQ multiplex PCR. Altogether tens of thousands of clones are present, roughly 82% being singletons, with the ten largest covering 18%. Sequencing used PBMCs. The receptors stem from a man between 65 and 85 years old in good health and CMV-seropositive. The CDR3 runs from the conserved cysteine through the conserved F or W. The order of the fields is J gene, D gene, V gene, clone size, CDR3 length, CDR3 DNA, CDR3 protein. A D gene is named only where the DNA matches it firmly. The size field is filled for only some rows; it gives once, few, many or a size class.

j_call: TRBJ2-5; d_call: TRBD1; v_call: TRBV7-8; clone_size: .; cdr3_length: 17; cdr3_nt: TGTGCCAGCAGCGGCAACCTCGGACAGGGGGCAAGGGAGACCCAGTACTTC; cdr3_aa: CASSGNLGQGARETQYF
j_call: TRBJ2-1; d_call: .; v_call: TRBV10-2; clone_size: .; cdr3_length: 14; cdr3_nt: TGCGCCAGCAGTGAGTCTGATGCGGGCGATGAGCAGTTCTTC; cdr3_aa: CASSESDAGDEQFF
j_call: TRBJ2-5; d_call: TRBD2; v_call: TRBV14; clone_size: .; cdr3_length: 20; cdr3_nt: TGTGCCAGCAGCCAAGGGGGCAGGGGGATAAGCGGGGGGTACCAAGAGACCCAGTACTTC; cdr3_aa: CASSQGGRGISGGYQETQYF
j_call: TRBJ1-2; d_call: TRBD1; v_call: TRBV7-3; clone_size: few; cdr3_length: 13; cdr3_nt: TGTGCCAGCAGTCCGGGACAGGGAGAAGGCTACACCTTC; cdr3_aa: CASSPGQGEGYTF
j_call: TRBJ2-2; d_call: .; v_call: TRBV29-1; clone_size: once; cdr3_length: 13; cdr3_nt: TGCAGCGTCCGCAAACAGGGTCCCGGGGAGCTGTTTTTT; cdr3_aa: CSVRKQGPGELFF
j_call: TRBJ1-1; d_call: .; v_call: TRBV6-5; clone_size: .; cdr3_length: 14; cdr3_nt: TGTGCCAGCAAAAAACAGTGGAGGTACACTGAAGCTTTCTTT; cdr3_aa: CASKKQWRYTEAFF
j_call: TRBJ1-2; d_call: TRBD1; v_call: TRBV7-8; clone_size: .; cdr3_length: 15; cdr3_nt: TGTGCCAGCAGCTTCGGACAGGGAGATAACTATGGCTACACCTTC; cdr3_aa: CASSFGQGDNYGYTF
j_call: TRBJ2-5; d_call: .; v_call: TRBV6-5; clone_size: .; cdr3_length: 13; cdr3_nt: TGTGCCAGCAGATACTCACGCCAGGAGACCCAGTACTTC; cdr3_aa: CASRYSRQETQYF
j_call: TRBJ1-2; d_call: .; v_call: TRBV11-2; clone_size: .; cdr3_length: 14; cdr3_nt: TGTGCCAGCAGCTCGACCCCGGGTTGGTATGGCTACACCTTC; cdr3_aa: CASSSTPGWYGYTF
j_call: TRBJ2-7; d_call: .; v_call: TRBV18; clone_size: .; cdr3_length: 15; cdr3_nt: TGTGCCAGCTCACCGCCCATGACGGGGAGCTACGAGCAGTACTTC; cdr3_aa: CASSPPMTGSYEQYF
j_call: TRBJ1-1; d_call: .; v_call: TRBV16; clone_size: .; cdr3_length: 16; cdr3_nt: TGTGCCAGCAGCCAATCGGGGATTAGGGGGAGTACTGAAGCTTTCTTT; cdr3_aa: CASSQSGIRGSTEAFF
j_call: TRBJ2-6; d_call: .; v_call: TRBV29-1; clone_size: .; cdr3_length: 14; cdr3_nt: TGCAGCGTTGTGGTCAGCTCTGGGGCCAACGTCCTGACTTTC; cdr3_aa: CSVVVSSGANVLTF
j_call: TRBJ2-3; d_call: .; v_call: TRBV7-9; clone_size: .; cdr3_length: 12; cdr3_nt: TGTGCCAGCAGCTTAAGCTTCGATACGCAGTATTTT; cdr3_aa: CASSLSFDTQYF
j_call: TRBJ1-2; d_call: .; v_call: TRBV11-2; clone_size: .; cdr3_length: 15; cdr3_nt: TGTGCCAGCAGCTTAGGAGGGTGGACAGACTATGGCTACACCTTC; cdr3_aa: CASSLGGWTDYGYTF
j_call: TRBJ2-3; d_call: .; v_call: TRBV28; clone_size: .; cdr3_length: 15; cdr3_nt: TGTGCCAGCAGTTTTTGGCGGGGCCTCACAGATACGCAGTATTTT; cdr3_aa: CASSFWRGLTDTQYF
j_call: TRBJ1-2; d_call: .; v_call: TRBV10-2; clone_size: .; cdr3_length: 15; cdr3_nt: TGCGCCAGCAGGGAGATGTCCCGAGCTAACTATGGCTACACCTTC; cdr3_aa: CASREMSRANYGYTF
j_call: TRBJ1-1; d_call: .; v_call: TRBV18; clone_size: .; cdr3_length: 13; cdr3_nt: TGTGCCACCCGTGAGTCGGTAAACACTGAAGCTTTCTTT; cdr3_aa: CATRESVNTEAFF
j_call: TRBJ1-1; d_call: TRBD1; v_call: TRBV15; clone_size: few; cdr3_length: 16; cdr3_nt: TGTGCCACCAGCACAGGGGGACAGGGATTCCCGGATGCTGCTTTCTTT; cdr3_aa: CATSTGGQGFPDAAFF
j_call: TRBJ2-3; d_call: TRBD2; v_call: TRBV7-2; clone_size: once; cdr3_length: 15; cdr3_nt: TGTGCCAGCAGCTTGAGGCGGGGGAGCACAGATACGCAGTATTTT; cdr3_aa: CASSLRRGSTDTQYF
j_call: TRBJ2-4; d_call: .; v_call: TRBV7-9; clone_size: .; cdr3_length: 15; cdr3_nt: TGTGCCAGCAGCTCCAGGGGTGAAGCCAAAAACATTCAGTACTTC; cdr3_aa: CASSSRGEAKNIQYF
j_call: TRBJ2-3; d_call: .; v_call: TRBV7-2; clone_size: .; cdr3_length: 13; cdr3_nt: TGTGCCAGCAGCGCTACTAGCAGGGATACGCAGTATTTT; cdr3_aa: CASSATSRDTQYF
j_call: TRBJ2-1; d_call: .; v_call: TRBV19; clone_size: few; cdr3_length: 12; cdr3_nt: TGTGCCAGTAAAAGGGACATCTTCGAGCAGTTCTTC; cdr3_aa: CASKRDIFEQFF
j_call: TRBJ2-1; d_call: TRBD1; v_call: TRBV5-1; clone_size: .; cdr3_length: 15; cdr3_nt: TGCGCCAGCAGCCTAGGGACAGGGGCATACAATGAGCAGTTCTTC; cdr3_aa: CASSLGTGAYNEQFF
j_call: TRBJ2-6; d_call: .; v_call: TRBV6-4; clone_size: .; cdr3_length: 14; cdr3_nt: TGTGCCAGCAGTACCGGGTCGGGGGCCAACGTCCTGACTTTC; cdr3_aa: CASSTGSGANVLTF
j_call: TRBJ2-7; d_call: .; v_call: TRBV10-3; clone_size: .; cdr3_length: 14; cdr3_nt: TGTGCCATCACCCAGGGGGGTACCACCTACGAGCAGTACTTC; cdr3_aa: CAITQGGTTYEQYF
j_call: TRBJ2-1; d_call: TRBD2; v_call: TRBV5-4; clone_size: .; cdr3_length: 17; cdr3_nt: TGTGCCAGCAGCTTGGCTCCTCGAGCGGGGGGGCCGGTTGAGCAGTTCTTC; cdr3_aa: CASSLAPRAGGPVEQFF
j_call: TRBJ2-7; d_call: TRBD2; v_call: TRBV29-1; clone_size: .; cdr3_length: 15; cdr3_nt: TGCAGCGTTGTTGACGCTAGCGGGAGCTCCTACGAGCAGTACTTC; cdr3_aa: CSVVDASGSSYEQYF
j_call: TRBJ2-6; d_call: TRBD1; v_call: TRBV11-3; clone_size: .; cdr3_length: 19; cdr3_nt: TGTGCCAGCAGCCCACCCTCGGGACAGCCTTACTCTGGGGCCAACGTCCTGACTTTC; cdr3_aa: CASSPPSGQPYSGANVLTF
j_call: TRBJ1-5; d_call: .; v_call: TRBV15; clone_size: .; cdr3_length: 20; cdr3_nt: TGTGCCACCAGCAGAGCATTCCCGGGAGAGAGGAAGGACGGCAATCAGCCCCAGCATTTT; cdr3_aa: CATSRAFPGERKDGNQPQHF
j_call: TRBJ1-2; d_call: TRBD1; v_call: TRBV5-1; clone_size: .; cdr3_length: 15; cdr3_nt: TGCGCCAGCAGCTTGAGAGGACAGGGCAGTGATGGCTACACCTTC; cdr3_aa: CASSLRGQGSDGYTF
j_call: TRBJ1-2; d_call: TRBD1; v_call: TRBV19; clone_size: .; cdr3_length: 13; cdr3_nt: TGTGCCAGTACCCCCGGACAGGGCAATGGCTACACCTTC; cdr3_aa: CASTPGQGNGYTF
j_call: TRBJ1-4; d_call: .; v_call: TRBV19; clone_size: .; cdr3_length: 13; cdr3_nt: TGTGCCAGTAGAGAGAGCGGGTGGGAAAAACTGTTTTTT; cdr3_aa: CASRESGWEKLFF
j_call: TRBJ1-1; d_call: TRBD1; v_call: TRBV4-3; clone_size: .; cdr3_length: 14; cdr3_nt: TGCGCCAGCAGCCGGGACAGGGGAAGCACTGAAGCTTTCTTT; cdr3_aa: CASSRDRGSTEAFF
j_call: TRBJ2-3; d_call: .; v_call: TRBV7-3; clone_size: .; cdr3_length: 13; cdr3_nt: TGTGCCAGCAGCCCCCCGAGCACAGATACGCAGTATTTT; cdr3_aa: CASSPPSTDTQYF
j_call: TRBJ2-1; d_call: .; v_call: TRBV7-2; clone_size: .; cdr3_length: 15; cdr3_nt: TGTGCCAGCAGCTTAGATCCCATCTCCTACAATGAGCAGTTCTTC; cdr3_aa: CASSLDPISYNEQFF
j_call: TRBJ1-2; d_call: TRBD1; v_call: TRBV2; clone_size: .; cdr3_length: 13; cdr3_nt: TGTGCCAGCAGGGGACAGGCTAACTATGGCTACACCTTC; cdr3_aa: CASRGQANYGYTF
j_call: TRBJ2-7; d_call: .; v_call: TRBV6-1; clone_size: .; cdr3_length: 17; cdr3_nt: TGTGCCAGCAGTGAAGTCGGAGACCCAGGGCGTGGTTACGAGCAGTACTTC; cdr3_aa: CASSEVGDPGRGYEQYF
j_call: TRBJ2-1; d_call: TRBD2; v_call: TRBV6-5; clone_size: .; cdr3_length: 13; cdr3_nt: TGTGCCAGCGCGCTACGGGAGGGCAATGAGCAGTTCTTC; cdr3_aa: CASALREGNEQFF
j_call: TRBJ2-6; d_call: TRBD2; v_call: TRBV4-2; clone_size: .; cdr3_length: 17; cdr3_nt: TGTGCCAGCAGCCTGGGACTAGCAGACTCTGGGGCCAACGTCCTGACTTTC; cdr3_aa: CASSLGLADSGANVLTF
j_call: TRBJ2-5; d_call: TRBD1; v_call: TRBV28; clone_size: .; cdr3_length: 14; cdr3_nt: TGTGCCAGCAGTTTAGGGACAGGCCGCGGATGCCAGTACTTC; cdr3_aa: CASSLGTGRGCQYF
j_call: TRBJ2-1; d_call: .; v_call: TRBV7-9; clone_size: once; cdr3_length: 13; cdr3_nt: TGTGCCAGCAGCGGACTAAGGGGACCGTCTAAGTTCTTC; cdr3_aa: CASSGLRGPSKFF
j_call: TRBJ2-1; d_call: TRBD2; v_call: TRBV7-3; clone_size: .; cdr3_length: 16; cdr3_nt: TGTGCCAGCAGCCTCGGGACTAGCGGGGGCCAAAATGAGCAGTTCTTC; cdr3_aa: CASSLGTSGGQNEQFF
j_call: TRBJ1-6; d_call: TRBD1; v_call: TRBV18; clone_size: .; cdr3_length: 14; cdr3_nt: TGTGCCAGCTCACCCGGACAGGGTAATTCACCCCTCCACTTT; cdr3_aa: CASSPGQGNSPLHF
j_call: TRBJ2-7; d_call: TRBD2; v_call: TRBV28; clone_size: .; cdr3_length: 14; cdr3_nt: TGTGCCAGCAGTTTTACGACTAGCGGGTACGAGCAGTACTTC; cdr3_aa: CASSFTTSGYEQYF
j_call: TRBJ1-1; d_call: TRBD1; v_call: TRBV11-2; clone_size: few; cdr3_length: 14; cdr3_nt: TGTGCCAGCAGCTTGGACAGGTTTGACACTGAAGCTTTCTTT; cdr3_aa: CASSLDRFDTEAFF
j_call: TRBJ2-3; d_call: .; v_call: TRBV4-2; clone_size: .; cdr3_length: 17; cdr3_nt: TGTGCCAGCAGCCAAGAGGTTGCGGGGCCGACTCCAAATACGCAGTATTTT; cdr3_aa: CASSQEVAGPTPNTQYF
j_call: TRBJ2-5; d_call: .; v_call: TRBV5-1; clone_size: .; cdr3_length: 13; cdr3_nt: TGCGCCAGCAGCTTTTGGGCAGAAGAGACCCAGTACTTC; cdr3_aa: CASSFWAEETQYF
j_call: TRBJ1-6; d_call: .; v_call: TRBV6-5; clone_size: .; cdr3_length: 14; cdr3_nt: TGTGCCAGCAGTTACTCGGGACTTAATTCACCCCTCCACTTT; cdr3_aa: CASSYSGLNSPLHF
j_call: TRBJ2-4; d_call: TRBD1; v_call: TRBV2; clone_size: .; cdr3_length: 15; cdr3_nt: TGTGCCAGCAGTGAAAAGGGGGCAGGCAAAAACATTCAGTACTTC; cdr3_aa: CASSEKGAGKNIQYF
j_call: TRBJ1-1; d_call: .; v_call: TRBV10-2; clone_size: .; cdr3_length: 11; cdr3_nt: TGCGCCAGCAGAGAGGGGGGCGAAGCTTTCTTT; cdr3_aa: CASREGGEAFF
j_call: TRBJ2-3; d_call: .; v_call: TRBV12-5; clone_size: .; cdr3_length: 14; cdr3_nt: TGTGCTAGTGGTTTAGCAGGGTTCGCAGATACGCAGTATTTT; cdr3_aa: CASGLAGFADTQYF
j_call: TRBJ2-7; d_call: TRBD2; v_call: TRBV4-2; clone_size: once; cdr3_length: 19; cdr3_nt: TGTGCCAGCAGCCAGCAATCGGGTAGCGGGGGGGCCGATTCCTACGAGCAGTACTTC; cdr3_aa: CASSQQSGSGGADSYEQYF